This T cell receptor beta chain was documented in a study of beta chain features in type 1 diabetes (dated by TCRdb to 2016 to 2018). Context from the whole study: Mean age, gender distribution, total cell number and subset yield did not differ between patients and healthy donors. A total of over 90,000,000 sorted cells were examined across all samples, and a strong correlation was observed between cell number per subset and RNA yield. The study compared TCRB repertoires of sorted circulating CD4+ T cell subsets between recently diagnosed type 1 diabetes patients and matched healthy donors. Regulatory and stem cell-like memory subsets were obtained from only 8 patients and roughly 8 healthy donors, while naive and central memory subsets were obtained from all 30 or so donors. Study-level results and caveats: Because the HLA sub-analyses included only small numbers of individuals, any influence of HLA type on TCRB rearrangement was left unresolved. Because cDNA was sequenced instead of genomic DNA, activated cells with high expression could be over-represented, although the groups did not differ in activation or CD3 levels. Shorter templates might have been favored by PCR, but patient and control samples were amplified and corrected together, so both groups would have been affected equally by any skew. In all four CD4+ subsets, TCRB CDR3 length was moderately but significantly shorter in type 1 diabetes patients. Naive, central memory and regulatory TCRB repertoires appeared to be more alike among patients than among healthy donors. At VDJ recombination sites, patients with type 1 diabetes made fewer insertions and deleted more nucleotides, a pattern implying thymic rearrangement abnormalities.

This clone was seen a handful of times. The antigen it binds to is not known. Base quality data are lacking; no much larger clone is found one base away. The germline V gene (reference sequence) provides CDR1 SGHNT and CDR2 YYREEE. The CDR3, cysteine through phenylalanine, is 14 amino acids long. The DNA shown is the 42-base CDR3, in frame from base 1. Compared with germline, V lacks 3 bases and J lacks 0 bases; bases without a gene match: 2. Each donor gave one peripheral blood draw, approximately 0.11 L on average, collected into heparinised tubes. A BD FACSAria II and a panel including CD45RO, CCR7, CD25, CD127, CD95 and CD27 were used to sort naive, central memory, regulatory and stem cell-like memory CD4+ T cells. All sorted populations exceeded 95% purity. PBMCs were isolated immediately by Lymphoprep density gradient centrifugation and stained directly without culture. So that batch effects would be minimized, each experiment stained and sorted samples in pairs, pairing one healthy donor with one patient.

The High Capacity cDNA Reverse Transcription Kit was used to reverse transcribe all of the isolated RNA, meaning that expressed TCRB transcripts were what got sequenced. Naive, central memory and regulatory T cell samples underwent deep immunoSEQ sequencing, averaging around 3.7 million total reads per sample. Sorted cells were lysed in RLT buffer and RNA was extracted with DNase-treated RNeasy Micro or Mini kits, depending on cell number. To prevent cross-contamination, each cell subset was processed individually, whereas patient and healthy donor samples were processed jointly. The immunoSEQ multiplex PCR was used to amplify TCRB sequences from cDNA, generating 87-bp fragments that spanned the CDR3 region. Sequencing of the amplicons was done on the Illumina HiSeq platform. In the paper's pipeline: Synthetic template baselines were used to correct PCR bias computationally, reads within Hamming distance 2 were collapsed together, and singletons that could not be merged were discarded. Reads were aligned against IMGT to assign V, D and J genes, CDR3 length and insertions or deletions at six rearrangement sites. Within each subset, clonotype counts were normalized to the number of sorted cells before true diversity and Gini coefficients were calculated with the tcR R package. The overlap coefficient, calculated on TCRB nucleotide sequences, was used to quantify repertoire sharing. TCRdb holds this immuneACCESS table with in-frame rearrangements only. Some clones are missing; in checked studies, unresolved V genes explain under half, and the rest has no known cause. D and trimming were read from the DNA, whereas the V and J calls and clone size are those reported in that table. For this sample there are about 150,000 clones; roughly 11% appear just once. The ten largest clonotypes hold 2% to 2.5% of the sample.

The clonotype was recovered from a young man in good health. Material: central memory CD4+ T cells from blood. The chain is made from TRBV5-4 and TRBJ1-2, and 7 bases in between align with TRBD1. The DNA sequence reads TGTGCCAGCAGCTCGGACAGGACTAACTATGGCTACACCTTC. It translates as CASSSDRTNYGYTF.